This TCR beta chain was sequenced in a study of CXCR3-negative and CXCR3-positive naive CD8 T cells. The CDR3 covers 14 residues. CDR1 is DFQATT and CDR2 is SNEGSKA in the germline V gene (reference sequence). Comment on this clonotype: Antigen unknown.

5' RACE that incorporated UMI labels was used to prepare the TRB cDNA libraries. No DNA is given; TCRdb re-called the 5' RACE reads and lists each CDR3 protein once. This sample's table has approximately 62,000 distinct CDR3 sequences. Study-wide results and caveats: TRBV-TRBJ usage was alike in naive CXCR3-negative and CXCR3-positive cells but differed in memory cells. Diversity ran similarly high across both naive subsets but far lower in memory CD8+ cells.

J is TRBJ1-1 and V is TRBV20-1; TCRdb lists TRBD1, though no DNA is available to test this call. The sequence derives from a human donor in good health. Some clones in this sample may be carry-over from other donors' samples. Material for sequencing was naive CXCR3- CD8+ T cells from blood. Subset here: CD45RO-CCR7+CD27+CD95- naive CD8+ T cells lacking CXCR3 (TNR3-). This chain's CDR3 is CSARGTGGDTEAFF.